The following is a T cell receptor (beta chain) sequence with its context. No antigen is known for it. Generated by immunoSEQ multiplex PCR, the TCRdb table keeps only in-frame clones and is missing some. In the table there are 150,000 to 200,000 clones, roughly nine tenths of which are singletons. This specimen belongs to a study of Ad26.COV2.S vaccination and SARS-CoV-2 variants. Findings and caveats of the study: Those who received vaccine or placebo ended up with similar non-spike TCR breadth. Greater spike-specific TCR breadth was seen in vaccine recipients than in placebo recipients. Reportedly, after vaccination the spike-specific CD8+ and CD4+ T cell responses displayed substantial breadth.

The germline V gene has CDR1 MNHEY and CDR2 SMNVEV (reference sequence). V was shortened by 6 bases and J by 4 bases, with 16 bases between the two germline ends. CDR3 length: 14 amino acids. V usage is TRBV27 and J usage is TRBJ2-7; D tentatively fits TRBD1 or TRBD2 (7 bases each). The sample was peripheral blood, taken after recovery from COVID-19. The sequence was collected from a human donor who had recovered from COVID-19. The CDR3 nucleotides are TGTGCCAGCAGCCCCCAGGGGGGGCGGTACGAGCAGTACTTC. Encoded protein: CASSPQGGRYEQYF.